The 5 T cell receptor beta chains below come from one sample, sequenced in a study of blood T cell repertoires in COVID-19. Using immunoSEQ multiplex PCR, the repertoire was profiled, and TCRdb retains in-frame clones only, with some absent. The sample includes roughly 220,000 clones, approximately 83% of them seen just once. Material for sequencing was PBMCs or T cells enriched from blood (not recorded which). These receptors originate from a woman aged 40 to 50 with acute COVID-19.

V is TRBV28 and J is TRBJ2-3; 9 bases align to TRBD2. This CDR3 has 17 amino acids. V shed 2 bases and J 6 bases; nucleotides not matched to a gene: 12. Germline V CDR1 and CDR2: MDHEN, SYDVKM. The CDR3 DNA reads as TGTGCCAGCAGTTTAGCGGCGGGAGGGCCCCTCATTGATACGCAGTATTTT. This gives the protein CASSLAAGGPLIDTQYF.

The chain employs TRBV2 and TRBJ2-1; D gene unclear. Germline CDR1 and CDR2: SNHLY and FYNNEI. This CDR3 has 16 amino acids. The V end lost 1 base, the J end lost 2 bases, and 12 bases lay between the germline ends. This chain's CDR3 is CASSEEGEPTYNEQFF. The CDR3 DNA follows: TGTGCCAGCAGTGAAGAAGGAGAACCCACCTACAATGAGCAGTTCTTC.

The chain links TRBV4-3 to TRBJ1-4, with 12 bases lining up with TRBD1. J lost 7 bases, V lost 5 bases, and 5 bases had no gene match. The V gene's germline CDR1 is LGHNA and CDR2 YSLEER. The CDR3 covers 15 residues. CDR3 loop: CASSDPGQGAEKLFF. The CDR3 coding sequence is TGCGCCAGCAGCGATCCGGGACAGGGGGCTGAAAAACTGTTTTTT.

This clone was detected once. V usage is TRBV28 and J usage is TRBJ1-3, with D perhaps matching TRBD1 (6 bases). CDR3 length equals 13 residues. Germline loops: CDR1 MDHEN, CDR2 SYDVKM. V shed 7 bases and J shed 3 bases, with 10 bases lying between them. This CDR3 reads CASKLQGGNTIYF. The DNA of the CDR3 is TGTGCCAGCAAATTACAGGGTGGAAACACCATATATTTT.

The genes are TRBV6-6 and TRBJ1-1; weak D call: TRBD1 (6 bases). Trimming removed 11 bases at V and 5 bases at J, with 18 bases between. The CDR3 consists of 13 residues. Germline V gene data show CDR1 as MNHNY and CDR2 as SVGAGI (reference sequence). The CDR3 DNA sequence: TGTGCCTACCTCGGGGGGCGCGGGACTGAAGCTTTCTTT. Translation: CAYLGGRGTEAFF.